One and the same sample provided the 15 T cell receptor beta chains below, sequenced in a study of blood T cell repertoires in COVID-19. Profiled with immunoSEQ multiplex PCR; TCRdb holds only in-frame clones, not every one. The repertoire holds roughly 410,000 clones, with approximately 91% as singletons. Material: peripheral blood. These receptors originate from a woman aged 40 to 50 with COVID-19, enrolled during active disease.

V is TRBV2 and J is TRBJ1-4; TRBD1 aligns across 9 bases. J was trimmed by 8 bases and V by 4 bases; bases with no gene match: 8. CDR1 is SNHLY, CDR2 FYNNEI, per germline. This CDR3 contains 15 residues. The CDR3 sequence: CASSVQGTGPEKLFF. CDR3 nucleotides: TGTGCCAGCAGTGTCCAGGGGACAGGGCCCGAAAAACTGTTTTTT.

The rearrangement joins TRBV15 to TRBJ1-4, with a tentative D call TRBD1 (5 bases). The V end was cut by 9 bases, the J end by 4 bases, with 15 bases between. The CDR3 is made up of 14 amino acids. Looked up from germline, CDR1 is LNHNV and CDR2 is YYDKDF (reference sequence). CDR3 DNA: TGTGCCACTAGGGACGGGCGGGGTAATGAAAAACTGTTTTTT. Translating it yields CATRDGRGNEKLFF. Complete variable domain (other parts from reference TRBV15 and TRBJ1-4): DAMVIQNPRYQVTQFGKPVTLSCSQTLNHNVMYWYQQKSSQAPKLLFHYYDKDFNNEADTPDNFQSRRPNTSFCFLDIRSPGLGDTAMYLCATRDGRGNEKLFFGSGTQLSVL.

The V call is TRBV9, the J call TRBJ2-6; 12 bases are a match to TRBD1. Germline V lookup: CDR1 SGDLS, CDR2 YYNGEE. The CDR3 is made up of 18 amino acids. V shed 4 bases, J shed 4 bases, and the junction held 9 bases outside the gene matches. The CDR3 region has the DNA TGTGCCAGCAGCCTACAGGGACAGGGGGCGGGAGGGGCCAACGTCCTGACTTTC. Translating gives CASSLQGQGAGGANVLTF.

V usage is TRBV9 and J usage is TRBJ1-3, with D possibly TRBD1 on 6 matching bases. Trimming pared 4 bases from V and 2 bases from J, leaving 13 bases between. CDR3 length: 15 residues. Germline CDR1 and CDR2: SGDLS and YYNGEE. CDR3 nucleotide sequence: TGTGCCAGCAGCCCACAGGGAGCAACTGGAAACACCATATATTTT. Its translation is CASSPQGATGNTIYF.

The chain employs TRBV11-3 and TRBJ1-5; 9 bases map to TRBD1. V dropped 2 bases and J dropped 0; count of bases not matched to a gene: 8. CDR1 is SGHNT and CDR2 is YENEEA in the germline V gene. The CDR3 covers 18 residues. The CDR3 region is CASSLRDRATYSNQPQHF. DNA of the CDR3: TGTGCCAGCAGCTTAAGGGACAGGGCGACATATAGCAATCAGCCCCAGCATTTT.

The gene calls are TRBV30 and TRBJ2-5; D not certain. The CDR3 contains 13 residues. With 0 bases removed from V and 4 bases from J, the gap between germline ends came to 9 bases. Germline V gives CDR1 GTSNPN, CDR2 SVGIG (reference sequence). The CDR3 spells CAWSVLTGETQYF. The DNA for the CDR3 is TGTGCCTGGAGTGTATTGACGGGAGAGACCCAGTACTTC.

This clone occurred once. The genes are TRBV6-5 and TRBJ1-1; 7 bases map to TRBD1. This CDR3 has 15 amino acids. Germline trimming cut 2 bases from V and 3 bases from J; bases unmatched to any gene: 6. Germline V CDR1 and CDR2: MNHEY, SVGAGI. The DNA for the CDR3 is TGTGCCAGCAGTTACCGGGACAGTCTATACACTGAAGCTTTCTTT. It specifies CASSYRDSLYTEAFF.

This chain uses TRBV18 with TRBJ2-1; 15 nucleotides match TRBD2. Germline CDR1 is KGHSH and CDR2 is LQKENI. The junction had 5 bases not matched to a gene; V was cut back by 0 bases and J by 5 bases. The length of the CDR3 is 18 residues. CDR3 in amino acids: CASSPPGLAGGANNEQFF. The DNA for the CDR3 is TGTGCCAGCTCACCACCGGGACTAGCGGGGGGTGCTAACAATGAGCAGTTCTTC.

The rearrangement links TRBV27 to TRBJ2-1; tentative D call: TRBD2 (6 bases). The CDR3 length is 16 residues. Germline V CDR1 and CDR2: MNHEY, SMNVEV (reference sequence). Deletions cut 4 bases from V and 1 base from J, with 14 bases between. CDR3 DNA: TGTGCCAGCAGTTCCCCCGGCGGGGTTTCCTACAATGAGCAGTTCTTC. Its protein product is CASSSPGGVSYNEQFF.

CDR3 coding DNA: TGTGCCAGCAGTACGGGACTAGGGGAGACCCAGTACTTC. Translation: CASSTGLGETQYF. This sequence joins TRBV6-5 and TRBJ2-5; TRBD2 matches at 8 bases. V shed 5 bases and J 5 bases; nucleotides not matched to a gene: 4. The length of the CDR3 is 13 residues. Germline-derived CDR1 and CDR2 are MNHEY and SVGAGI.

The V and J genes are TRBV3-1 (or the pseudogene TRBV3-2) and TRBJ1-1; D remains unclear. Germline assignment: CDR1 LGHDT and CDR2 YNNKEL (reference sequence). This CDR3 region has 14 residues. The V gene lost 4 bases and the J gene lost 3 bases, with 12 bases spanning the gap. DNA of the CDR3: TGTGCCAGCAGCCCCGCTAGATGGGACACTGAAGCTTTCTTT. Translation gives CASSPARWDTEAFF.

The chain is built from TRBV5-4 and TRBJ2-1; possibly TRBD2 for D (5 bases). V lost 0 bases and J 3 bases, leaving 7 bases between the germline ends. Germline loops: CDR1 SGHNT, CDR2 YYREEE (reference sequence). The CDR3 spans 14 residues. For the CDR3, the DNA is TGTGCCAGCAGCTTGGAACTAGACTACAATGAGCAGTTCTTC. This sequence encodes CASSLELDYNEQFF.

CDR3 nucleotide sequence: TGTGCCAGCAGTCGCCACAGGGGTGATAATTCACCCCTCCACTTT. The encoded protein is CASSRHRGDNSPLHF. The chain has TRBV6-2 or TRBV6-3 and TRBJ1-6; TRBD1 aligns across 7 bases. The CDR3 loop spans 15 amino acids. Trimming removed 5 bases from V and 5 bases from J; junction bases left unmatched: 6. CDR1 is MNHEY and CDR2 is SVGEGT in the germline V gene.

The chain combines TRBV4-1 with TRBJ1-1; D unresolved. The germline V gene encodes CDR1 MGHRA and CDR2 YSYEKL. There are 14 residues in the CDR3. V shed 0 bases and J shed 5 bases, with 10 bases lying between them. The CDR3 loop is CASSQDGIRTEAFF. The CDR3 DNA reads TGCGCCAGCAGCCAAGACGGGATTCGGACTGAAGCTTTCTTT.

This clone was seen at least ten times. The V call is TRBV21-1, the J call TRBJ2-1; no DNA check was done on the table's D call, TRBD2. TRBV21-1 is classified as a pseudogene. The CDR3 is 15 amino acids. CDR3 sequence: CASSKAPSSYNEQFF. CDR3 DNA: TGTGCCAGCAGCAAAGCACCTAGCTCCTACAATGAGCAGTTCTTC.